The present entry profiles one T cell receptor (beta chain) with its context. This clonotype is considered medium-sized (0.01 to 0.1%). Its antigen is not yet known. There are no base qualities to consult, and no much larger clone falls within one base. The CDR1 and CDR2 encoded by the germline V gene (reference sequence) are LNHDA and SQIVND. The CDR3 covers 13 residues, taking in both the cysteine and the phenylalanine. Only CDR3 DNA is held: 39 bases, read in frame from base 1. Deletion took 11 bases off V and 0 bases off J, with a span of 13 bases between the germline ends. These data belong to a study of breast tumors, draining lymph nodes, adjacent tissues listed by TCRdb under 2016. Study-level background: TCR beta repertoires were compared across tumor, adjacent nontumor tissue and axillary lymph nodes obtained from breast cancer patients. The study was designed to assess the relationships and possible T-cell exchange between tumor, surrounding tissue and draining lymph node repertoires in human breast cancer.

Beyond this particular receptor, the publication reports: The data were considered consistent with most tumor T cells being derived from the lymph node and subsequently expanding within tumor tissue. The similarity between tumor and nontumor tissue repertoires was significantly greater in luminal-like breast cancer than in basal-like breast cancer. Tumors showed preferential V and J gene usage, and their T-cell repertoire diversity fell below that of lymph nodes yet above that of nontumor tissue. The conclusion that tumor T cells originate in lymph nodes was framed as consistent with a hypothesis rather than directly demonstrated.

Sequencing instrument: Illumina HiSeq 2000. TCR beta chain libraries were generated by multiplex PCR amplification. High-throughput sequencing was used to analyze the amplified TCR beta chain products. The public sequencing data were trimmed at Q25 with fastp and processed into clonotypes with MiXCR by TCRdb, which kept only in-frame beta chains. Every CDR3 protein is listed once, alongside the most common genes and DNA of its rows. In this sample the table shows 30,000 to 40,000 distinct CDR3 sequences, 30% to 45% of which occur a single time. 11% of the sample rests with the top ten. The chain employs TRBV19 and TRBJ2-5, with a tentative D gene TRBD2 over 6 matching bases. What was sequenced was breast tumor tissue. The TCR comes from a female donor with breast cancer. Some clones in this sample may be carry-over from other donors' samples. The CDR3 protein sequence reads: CAVGLSNQETQYF. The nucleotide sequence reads TGTGCCGTCGGACTATCTAACCAAGAGACCCAGTACTTC.